A single sample gave rise to the 19 T cell receptor beta chains below, sequenced in a study of blood T cell repertoires in COVID-19. Only in-frame clones appear in the TCRdb table, and some are missing; sequencing was by immunoSEQ multiplex PCR. The sample gives 350,000 or so clones, approximately 92% of which show up once; approximately 17% is in the top ten. Sequencing was done on a sample of PBMCs or T cells enriched from blood (not recorded which). Every receptor here comes from a woman aged 25-40 years who had recovered from COVID-19.

The CDR3 here is CASSSTSGGWGYTF. In DNA, the CDR3 is TGTGCCAGCAGCTCAACCTCAGGGGGTTGGGGCTACACCTTC. The V call is TRBV7-9, the J call TRBJ1-2; 7 bases line up with TRBD1. V was clipped by 4 bases and J by 8 bases; unmatched bases: 10. This CDR3 comprises 14 residues. CDR1 SEHNR and CDR2 FQNEAQ come from the germline V gene (reference sequence).

This clone appeared a single time. The gene calls are TRBV24-1 and TRBJ2-7; D might be TRBD2 (6 bases). V gave up 5 bases and J gave up 13 bases, with 14 bases separating them. CDR1 is KGHDR, CDR2 SFDVKD, per germline. CDR3 size: 11 residues. CDR3: CATSGNREFYF. The CDR3 DNA reads TGTGCCACCAGTGGTAACCGGGAGTTCTACTTC.

The chain carries TRBV4-1 and TRBJ2-2, with D tentatively TRBD1 (6 bases). Trimming removed 7 bases at V and 1 base at J, with 19 bases between. The CDR3 length is 17 residues. The germline V gene encodes CDR1 MGHRA and CDR2 YSYEKL. Here the CDR3 DNA reads TGCGCCAGCACCCCACAGGGTGCGGGTTTGAACACCGGGGAGCTGTTTTTT. It specifies CASTPQGAGLNTGELFF.

V gene TRBV6-5 combines with J gene TRBJ1-6; 7 bases map to TRBD1. The J segment lost 4 bases and the V segment lost 0 bases, leaving 3 bases of the junction unmatched. Germline CDR1 and CDR2: MNHEY and SVGAGI. The CDR3 has 16 amino acids. CDR3 bases: TGTGCCAGCAGTTACTCGGGACAGCTATATAATTCACCCCTCCACTTT. It codes for CASSYSGQLYNSPLHF.

The rearrangement joins TRBV4-2 to TRBJ2-7, with a tentative D call TRBD2 (6 bases). The CDR3 is 17 residues long. Looked up from germline, CDR1 is LGHNA and CDR2 is YNFKEQ. Trimming pared 0 bases from V and 4 bases from J, leaving 19 bases between. CDR3 loop: CASSQDYGGELLYEQYF. CDR3 in DNA: TGTGCCAGCAGCCAAGATTATGGCGGGGAGCTTTTGTACGAGCAGTACTTC.

The rearrangement links TRBV20-1 to TRBJ2-1; 11 positions agree with TRBD2. CDR3 size: 11 residues. With 7 bases clipped from V and 12 bases from J, the junction kept 5 bases outside the gene matches. The V gene's germline CDR1 is DFQATT and CDR2 SNEGSKA (reference sequence). CDR3 residues: CSGGTSGLQFF. The CDR3 nucleotides are TGCAGTGGGGGGACTAGCGGTTTGCAGTTCTTC.

The chain has TRBV7-2 and TRBJ2-5; TRBD2 is a possible D gene (7 bases). There are 17 residues in the CDR3. The germline CDR1 and CDR2 sequences are SGHTA and FQGNSA. V dropped 4 bases and J dropped 5 bases, with 23 bases sitting between them. The CDR3 coding sequence is TGTGCCAGCAGCTCCGAGGCGGGAGTAACAGGGAGGGAGACCCAGTACTTC. Its translation: CASSSEAGVTGRETQYF.

V gene TRBV14 combines with J gene TRBJ1-4; D gene uncertain. The CDR3 sequence is 13 residues long. Germline V lookup: CDR1 SGHDN, CDR2 FVKESK. Trimming removed 2 bases at V and 7 bases at J, with 8 bases between. The CDR3 DNA sequence: TGTGCCAGCAGCCAACGACTCAGTGAAAAACTGTTTTTT. Encoded protein: CASSQRLSEKLFF.

This rearrangement joins TRBV7-8 to TRBJ1-4, with TRBD1 identical over 10 bases. The CDR3 length is 16 residues. Per the germline V gene, CDR1 is SGHVS and CDR2 is FQNEAQ. J was trimmed by 8 bases and V by 2 bases; bases with no gene match: 8. CDR3 in amino acids: CASSLLRQGAGEKLFF. CDR3 DNA sequence: TGTGCCAGCAGCTTACTTAGACAGGGGGCGGGCGAAAAACTGTTTTTT. Looking up the rest from reference TRBV7-8 and TRBJ1-4 gives the full variable domain: GAGVSQSPRYKVAKRGQDVALRCDPISGHVSLFWYQQALGQGPEFLTYFQNEAQLDKSGLPSDRFFAERPEGSVSTLKIQRTQQEDSAVYLCASSLLRQGAGEKLFFGSGTQLSVL.

The V and J genes are TRBV19 and TRBJ2-7, with a weak D call TRBD1 (6 bases). CDR3 size: 17 residues. CDR1 is LNHDA, CDR2 SQIVND, per germline (reference sequence). The V gene lost 3 bases and the J gene lost 3 bases, with 21 bases spanning the gap. The CDR3 here is CASSMSGTTQQNYEQYF. CDR3 coding DNA: TGTGCCAGTAGTATGTCTGGGACAACCCAGCAAAACTACGAGCAGTACTTC.

V is TRBV18 and J is TRBJ2-3; 7 bases fit TRBD2. The CDR3 is made up of 16 amino acids. V dropped 6 bases and J dropped 1; count of bases not matched to a gene: 10. Germline V gene data show CDR1 as KGHSH and CDR2 as LQKENI. The CDR3 protein is CASSRVHAGGTDTQYF. CDR3 DNA: TGTGCCAGCTCTCGTGTGCACGCGGGGGGCACAGATACGCAGTATTTT.

The chain couples TRBV7-9 to TRBJ2-3; 12 bases align to TRBD2. Per germline, CDR1 SEHNR and CDR2 FQNEAQ (reference sequence). The V gene end was trimmed by 5 bases and the J gene end by 10 bases; junction bases not matched to a gene: 4. This CDR3 contains 13 residues. DNA for the CDR3: TGTGCCAGCAGCGTGACTAGCGGGGGCCCGCAGTATTTT. Encoded protein: CASSVTSGGPQYF.

V usage is TRBV3-1 (or the pseudogene TRBV3-2) and J usage is TRBJ2-3, with a weak D call TRBD2 (7 bases). The germline V and J ends were trimmed by 4 bases and 7 bases, with 21 bases remaining between them. This CDR3 is built from 16 residues. Germline V gene sequence: CDR1 LGHDT, CDR2 YNNKEL (reference sequence). This CDR3 is CASSLSGGGSPNTQYF. The CDR3 coding sequence is TGTGCCAGCAGCCTCTCTGGGGGGGGCTCTCCAAATACGCAGTATTTT.

The V call is TRBV4-1, the J call TRBJ2-4; tentative D call: TRBD1 (7 bases). This CDR3 comprises 21 residues. Trimming stripped 2 bases from V and 0 bases from J, with 26 bases between. From germline, CDR1 is MGHRA and CDR2 YSYEKL. DNA of the CDR3: TGCGCCAGCAGCCAACTACCCCCGGGGGACAGACCTCTCCTAGCCAAAAACATTCAGTACTTC. It codes for CASSQLPPGDRPLLAKNIQYF.

This chain links TRBV29-1 with TRBJ2-7, with 12 positions matching TRBD2. CDR1 is SQVTM and CDR2 is ANQGSEA in the germline V gene. With V trimmed by 2 bases and J by 5 bases, 13 bases remained unmatched. The CDR3 length is 17 residues. The CDR3 reads CSVESPSLAGGFHEQYF. The CDR3 nucleotides are TGCAGCGTTGAAAGCCCGTCCCTAGCGGGAGGGTTCCACGAGCAGTACTTC.

The chain couples TRBV24-1 to TRBJ1-2, with TRBD1 matching 7 bases. The CDR3 extends over 14 amino acids. Germline V gene sequence: CDR1 KGHDR, CDR2 SFDVKD. The V segment lost 3 bases and the J segment 4 bases; nucleotides outside the gene matches: 4. CDR3 nucleotide sequence: TGTGCCACCAGTGATGGGACAGTTTCCTATGGCTACACCTTC. It specifies CATSDGTVSYGYTF.

This chain connects TRBV28 to TRBJ2-7, with 8 bases matching TRBD1. CDR3 length equals 15 residues. CDR1 is MDHEN, CDR2 SYDVKM, per germline. V shed 4 bases, J shed 1 base, and the junction held 6 bases outside the gene matches. As DNA, the CDR3 is TGTGCCAGCAGTTCCCCCGGGACAGGTTCCTACGAGCAGTACTTC. Translation: CASSSPGTGSYEQYF.

The J gene is TRBJ2-5, the V gene TRBV3-1 (or the pseudogene TRBV3-2); 7 bases align to TRBD1. Germline assignment: CDR1 LGHDT and CDR2 YNNKEL (reference sequence). Trimming cost V 4 bases and J 3 bases; bases outside gene matches: 2. The CDR3 covers 13 residues. The CDR3 protein is CASSRDREETQYF. CDR3 coding DNA: TGTGCCAGCAGCCGGGACAGAGAAGAGACCCAGTACTTC.

The chain links TRBV6-5 to TRBJ2-7; 8 nucleotides align to TRBD1. V shed 8 bases and J 6 bases; nucleotides not matched to a gene: 12. The germline V gene encodes CDR1 MNHEY and CDR2 SVGAGI. This CDR3 has 14 amino acids. CDR3 coding DNA: TGTGCCAGCCAGAGTCAGGGGGCAGTGGGCGAGCAGTACTTC. Encoded protein: CASQSQGAVGEQYF.